This T cell receptor (beta chain) was found in a study of T cell responses to AZD1222 COVID-19 vaccine (dated by TCRdb to the early 2020s). Concerning the study at large: AZD1222 recipients given second doses at about 4 weeks or at about 12 weeks were pooled, since spike-specific TCR depth and breadth were not found to differ between the two schedules. TCR sequencing covered roughly 230 trial participants: nearly 210 given two doses of AZD1222 and around 25 given two doses of MenACWY control vaccine. Trial participants were enrolled into age subgroups of 18-55, 56-69 and 70-plus years, which contained about 150, 28 and 57 TCR-sequenced participants, respectively.

The CDR3 regions of human TCRbeta chains were analyzed by immunosequencing. Per the source publication's procedure: Repertoire TCRs were checked for matches against a reference library of SARS-CoV-2-specific TCRs that had been generated using the MIRA antigen-specificity platform. Breadth was defined as the fraction of unique TCRs that were SARS-CoV-2-associated. Depth was defined as the fraction of total T cells that were SARS-CoV-2-associated. Each spike-specific TCR was assigned to its reactive spike region and to a CD4 or CD8 class using the MIRA data. Log10-transformed breadth and depth values were compared by one-way ANOVA with Sidak's multiple comparisons tests. The source is immuneACCESS, and TCRdb retained only in-frame sequences with V and J called. Part of the clones is not carried over; for the studies checked, unresolved V genes explain less than half of this, and the remainder is unexplained. The V and J calls and the clone size are those of that table, but D and trimming were determined from the DNA. In all, the sample holds some 120,000 clones, and around 87% of those were seen once. The top ten constitute 10% to 15% of the sample.

Sample time point, as interpreted from the label and publication: baseline before first vaccination. Vaccinee samples came from UK trials COV001 and COV002, including a single-blind randomized controlled phase 2/3 trial of AZD1222 (ChAdOx1 nCoV-19) in healthy adults. Trial participant PBMC samples were collected at day 0 and day 28 after the second dose for TCRbeta chain sequencing. Study-wide conclusions, independent of this receptor: The 56-69-year group was small, and its depth increase did not reach significance, likely because of low power. A significant rise in spike-specific TCR breadth and depth was observed after two AZD1222 doses relative to day 0 and relative to MenACWY recipients. Epitopes outside the regions mutated in the B.1.351 and B.1.1.7 variants were reportedly recognized by nearly half of the unique spike-specific TCRs. Participants were mostly white British, with more females than males. The authors suggested clonal diversity may have been underestimated. Conclusions about previously exposed vaccinees are limited, since just 5 to 7 AZD1222 recipients were seropositive for SARS-CoV-2 at baseline. Because no day 14 peak-response samples were available, repertoires were characterized only after the peak T cell response. Vaccine-associated CD4 TCRs spanned the whole spike protein, with dominant responses in regions 160-218 and 743-854.

V has 3 bases trimmed and J has 0 bases trimmed; junction bases matching no gene number 8. CDR1 and CDR2 are read off the germline V gene (reference sequence) as LNHDA and SQIVND. The CDR3 contains 18 residues, cysteine and phenylalanine counted. Left in the record is the CDR3 DNA by itself, 54 bases read in frame from the first base. Worth noting for this clone: Which antigen it targets is not known. No qualities accompany the bases; no much larger clone lies one base away.

The sample consisted of peripheral blood, taken on day 0 of AZD1222 vaccination. This clonotype originated in an adult in good health. The chain is made from TRBV19 and TRBJ2-6; 7 bases in the junction line up with TRBD2. The CDR3 protein: CASSIGGRGLSGANVLTF. The nucleotides are TGTGCCAGTAGTATCGGCGGGAGAGGGCTCTCTGGGGCCAACGTCCTGACTTTC.